These T cell receptor beta chains were read from a single sample in a study of T-cell reconstitution after alpha-beta-depleted transplantation in children. TCRdb used MiXCR to reprocess the PCR reads, holding one entry per CDR3 protein. The sample contains roughly 200,000 distinct CDR3 sequences, 11% of which appear only once. The specimen comprised PBMCs, sampled before TCRalphabeta/CD19-depleted stem cell transplant. These receptors all stem from a child in the first two years of life with acute myeloid leukemia, due to receive a stem cell transplant. Both conserved end residues are part of each CDR3. The D gene is left open where the match is weak. Clone sizes are given selectively: once, few, many, or a class where the clone is expanded.

J gene: TRBJ1-5
clone size: many
D gene: TRBD1
V gene: TRBV19
CDR3 protein: CASSMGQGHSEPQHF
CDR3 DNA: TGTGCCAGTAGTATGGGACAGGGCCACAGTGAGCCCCAGCATTTT

J gene: TRBJ2-3
clone size: .
D gene: .
V gene: TRBV14
CDR3 protein: CASSQDWGNPATDTQYF
CDR3 DNA: TGTGCCAGCAGCCAAGATTGGGGAAACCCAGCCACAGATACGCAGTATTTT

J gene: TRBJ2-3
clone size: many
D gene: .
V gene: TRBV14
CDR3 protein: CASSRLGYTQYF
CDR3 DNA: TGTGCCAGCAGCCGACTAGGGTATACGCAGTATTTT

J gene: TRBJ2-2
clone size: many
D gene: .
V gene: TRBV20-1
CDR3 protein: CLAEGPNNGELFF
CDR3 DNA: TGCCTTGCAGAAGGACCAAATAACGGGGAGCTGTTTTTT

J gene: TRBJ1-6
clone size: many
D gene: TRBD1
V gene: TRBV10-3
CDR3 protein: CAIRQGKSPLHF
CDR3 DNA: TGTGCCATTAGACAGGGGAAATCACCCCTCCACTTT

J gene: TRBJ2-1
clone size: .
D gene: TRBD2
V gene: TRBV5-1
CDR3 protein: CASSSVGGVYNEQFF
CDR3 DNA: TGCGCCAGCAGCTCAGTGGGGGGGGTCTACAATGAGCAGTTCTTC

J gene: TRBJ1-5
clone size: many
D gene: .
V gene: TRBV6-1
CDR3 protein: CASSGGPGTFNQPQHF
CDR3 DNA: TGTGCCAGCAGTGGAGGACCCGGGACTTTCAATCAGCCCCAGCATTTT

J gene: TRBJ1-5
clone size: many
D gene: .
V gene: TRBV12-3/TRBV12-4
CDR3 protein: CASSSGFQPQHF
CDR3 DNA: TGTGCCAGCAGTTCAGGGTTTCAGCCCCAGCATTTT

J gene: TRBJ1-1
clone size: many
D gene: .
V gene: TRBV5-1
CDR3 protein: CASSPTGYSEAFF
CDR3 DNA: TGCGCCAGCAGCCCAACAGGGTACTCTGAAGCTTTCTTT

J gene: TRBJ2-1
clone size: few
D gene: .
V gene: TRBV5-1
CDR3 protein: CASTWGELYNEQFF
CDR3 DNA: TGCGCCAGCACCTGGGGGGAATTATACAATGAGCAGTTCTTC

J gene: TRBJ1-1
clone size: .
D gene: .
V gene: TRBV19
CDR3 protein: CASSIVMNTEAFF
CDR3 DNA: TGTGCCAGTAGTATAGTGATGAACACTGAAGCTTTCTTT

J gene: TRBJ2-6
clone size: many
D gene: .
V gene: TRBV6-1
CDR3 protein: CASSQDRLSGANVLTF
CDR3 DNA: TGTGCCAGCAGCCAAGACCGCCTCTCTGGGGCCAACGTCCTGACTTTC

J gene: TRBJ2-1
clone size: .
D gene: TRBD1
V gene: TRBV3-1
CDR3 protein: CASSQRQGVRDNEQFF
CDR3 DNA: TGTGCCAGCAGCCAACGACAGGGGGTACGGGACAATGAGCAGTTCTTC

J gene: TRBJ1-2
clone size: many
D gene: .
V gene: TRBV9
CDR3 protein: CASSVAPGHMYGYTF
CDR3 DNA: TGTGCCAGCAGCGTAGCACCGGGACACATGTATGGCTACACCTTC

J gene: TRBJ2-1
clone size: many
D gene: TRBD2
V gene: TRBV5-1
CDR3 protein: CASRSASGGGEQFF
CDR3 DNA: TGCGCCAGCAGATCGGCCTCTGGCGGGGGGGAGCAGTTCTTC

J gene: TRBJ2-4
clone size: many
D gene: .
V gene: TRBV27
CDR3 protein: CASSISVKAKNIQYF
CDR3 DNA: TGTGCCAGCAGTATTTCCGTAAAAGCCAAAAACATTCAGTACTTC

J gene: TRBJ1-1
clone size: many
D gene: .
V gene: TRBV7-2
CDR3 protein: CASSLASRTEAFF
CDR3 DNA: TGTGCCAGCAGCTTAGCGAGCAGAACTGAAGCTTTCTTT

J gene: TRBJ2-7
clone size: many
D gene: .
V gene: TRBV5-5
CDR3 protein: CASSLAWGLISYEQYF
CDR3 DNA: TGTGCCAGCAGCTTGGCCTGGGGACTGATTTCCTACGAGCAGTACTTC

J gene: TRBJ2-1
clone size: many
D gene: TRBD2
V gene: TRBV7-2
CDR3 protein: CASSLREVGEQFF
CDR3 DNA: TGTGCCAGCAGCCTACGGGAGGTAGGTGAGCAGTTCTTC

J gene: TRBJ1-1
clone size: many
D gene: TRBD1
V gene: TRBV9
CDR3 protein: CASSVGQGNMNTEAFF
CDR3 DNA: TGTGCCAGCAGCGTAGGACAGGGAAACATGAACACTGAAGCTTTCTTT

J gene: TRBJ2-1
clone size: many
D gene: TRBD1
V gene: TRBV28
CDR3 protein: CASSAPGQGAGNEQFF
CDR3 DNA: TGTGCCAGCAGTGCCCCCGGACAGGGGGCTGGCAATGAGCAGTTCTTC

J gene: TRBJ2-3
clone size: many
D gene: TRBD2
V gene: TRBV7-9
CDR3 protein: CASSLARRTSGTDTQYF
CDR3 DNA: TGTGCCAGCAGCTTAGCTAGAAGGACTAGCGGCACAGATACGCAGTATTTT

J gene: TRBJ2-7
clone size: many
D gene: .
V gene: TRBV11-3
CDR3 protein: CASSLRSYEQYF
CDR3 DNA: TGTGCCAGCAGCCTTAGATCCTACGAGCAGTACTTC

J gene: TRBJ1-4
clone size: many
D gene: TRBD1
V gene: TRBV5-1
CDR3 protein: CASSAGQSSTNEKLFF
CDR3 DNA: TGCGCCAGCAGCGCGGGACAGAGTTCAACTAATGAAAAACTGTTTTTT

J gene: TRBJ2-5
clone size: many
D gene: TRBD1
V gene: TRBV5-1
CDR3 protein: CASSLDGTVLETQYF
CDR3 DNA: TGCGCCAGCAGCTTGGATGGGACAGTCTTGGAGACCCAGTACTTC

J gene: TRBJ1-1
clone size: many
D gene: .
V gene: TRBV7-9
CDR3 protein: CASSYDGGGNTEAFF
CDR3 DNA: TGTGCCAGCAGCTACGACGGGGGAGGGAACACTGAAGCTTTCTTT

J gene: TRBJ2-2
clone size: many
D gene: .
V gene: TRBV7-2
CDR3 protein: CASSLNSGTRLFF
CDR3 DNA: TGTGCCAGCAGCCTTAATTCCGGGACGAGGCTGTTTTTT

J gene: TRBJ2-1
clone size: many
D gene: TRBD1
V gene: TRBV11-2
CDR3 protein: CASSPGTGLHNEQFF
CDR3 DNA: TGTGCCAGCAGCCCCGGGACAGGATTGCACAATGAGCAGTTCTTC

J gene: TRBJ2-3
clone size: many
D gene: .
V gene: TRBV5-1
CDR3 protein: CASSYPGEDTQYF
CDR3 DNA: TGCGCCAGCAGCTACCCGGGCGAGGATACGCAGTATTTT

J gene: TRBJ2-1
clone size: many
D gene: .
V gene: TRBV7-8
CDR3 protein: CASSLAFGTNEQFF
CDR3 DNA: TGTGCCAGCAGTTTGGCCTTCGGGACCAATGAGCAGTTCTTC

J gene: TRBJ2-5
clone size: few
D gene: TRBD2
V gene: TRBV3-1
CDR3 protein: CASSREGLAAQETQYF
CDR3 DNA: TGTGCCAGCAGCCGCGAGGGACTAGCGGCCCAAGAGACCCAGTACTTC

J gene: TRBJ2-2
clone size: many
D gene: .
V gene: TRBV7-3
CDR3 protein: CASSLFGPLNTGELFF
CDR3 DNA: TGTGCCAGCAGCTTATTCGGGCCTTTGAACACCGGGGAGCTGTTTTTT

J gene: TRBJ1-3
clone size: many
D gene: .
V gene: TRBV5-1
CDR3 protein: CASSTTGSGNTIYF
CDR3 DNA: TGCGCCAGCAGTACCACAGGCTCTGGAAACACCATATATTTT

J gene: TRBJ2-2
clone size: many
D gene: TRBD1
V gene: TRBV9
CDR3 protein: CASSPHGQGTNTGELFF
CDR3 DNA: TGTGCCAGCAGCCCCCACGGACAGGGGACGAACACCGGGGAGCTGTTTTTT

J gene: TRBJ1-1
clone size: many
D gene: .
V gene: TRBV6-1
CDR3 protein: CASSEFVMAFF
CDR3 DNA: TGTGCCAGCAGTGAATTTGTAATGGCTTTCTTT

J gene: TRBJ2-2
clone size: many
D gene: .
V gene: TRBV12-3/TRBV12-4
CDR3 protein: CASSRGTTRWTGELFF
CDR3 DNA: TGTGCCAGCAGTCGCGGAACGACCCGTTGGACCGGGGAGCTGTTTTTT

J gene: TRBJ2-7
clone size: few
D gene: .
V gene: TRBV20-1
CDR3 protein: CSARDTLASSSYEQYF
CDR3 DNA: TGCAGTGCTAGAGATACCCTAGCGTCGAGCTCCTACGAGCAGTACTTC

J gene: TRBJ2-7
clone size: many
D gene: TRBD2
V gene: TRBV29-1
CDR3 protein: CSVVQTSGRVQYF
CDR3 DNA: TGCAGCGTTGTACAGACTAGCGGGAGGGTGCAGTACTTC

J gene: TRBJ2-7
clone size: many
D gene: .
V gene: TRBV20-1
CDR3 protein: CSAFGQRSEQYF
CDR3 DNA: TGCAGTGCTTTCGGACAACGGAGCGAGCAGTACTTC

J gene: TRBJ1-2
clone size: many
D gene: .
V gene: TRBV7-2
CDR3 protein: CASSLAGARHYGYTF
CDR3 DNA: TGTGCCAGCAGCTTAGCAGGGGCGAGACACTATGGCTACACCTTC

J gene: TRBJ2-5
clone size: many
D gene: .
V gene: TRBV12-3/TRBV12-4
CDR3 protein: CASSLGGSETQYF
CDR3 DNA: TGTGCCAGCAGTTTAGGGGGGTCGGAGACCCAGTACTTC

J gene: TRBJ2-5
clone size: many
D gene: TRBD1
V gene: TRBV19
CDR3 protein: CASSTGQLQYF
CDR3 DNA: TGTGCCAGTAGTACGGGACAGCTCCAGTACTTC

J gene: TRBJ1-2
clone size: many
D gene: .
V gene: TRBV7-6
CDR3 protein: CASRLEGGGGYTF
CDR3 DNA: TGTGCCAGCAGACTAGAGGGGGGTGGAGGCTACACCTTC

J gene: TRBJ1-6
clone size: many
D gene: TRBD1
V gene: TRBV10-3
CDR3 protein: CAISESGQNNSPLHF
CDR3 DNA: TGTGCCATCAGTGAGTCGGGACAGAATAATTCACCCCTCCACTTT

J gene: TRBJ2-3
clone size: few
D gene: TRBD2
V gene: TRBV12-3/TRBV12-4
CDR3 protein: CASNMGLAGPSTDTQYF
CDR3 DNA: TGTGCCAGCAACATGGGACTAGCGGGGCCCAGCACAGATACGCAGTATTTT

J gene: TRBJ2-1
clone size: .
D gene: TRBD2
V gene: TRBV14
CDR3 protein: CASSQGLAGVEQFF
CDR3 DNA: TGTGCCAGCAGCCAAGGGCTAGCGGGAGTTGAGCAGTTCTTC

J gene: TRBJ1-2
clone size: many
D gene: .
V gene: TRBV7-9
CDR3 protein: CASLLSTGGGYTF
CDR3 DNA: TGTGCCAGCCTCTTATCGACCGGGGGTGGCTACACCTTC

J gene: TRBJ2-1
clone size: .
D gene: TRBD1
V gene: TRBV5-1
CDR3 protein: CASSLEGGTYNVQFF
CDR3 DNA: TGTGCCAGCAGCTTGGAAGGGGGCACCTACAATGTGCAGTTCTTC

J gene: TRBJ1-5
clone size: few
D gene: TRBD1
V gene: TRBV20-1
CDR3 protein: CSARSGQPYSNQPQHF
CDR3 DNA: TGCAGTGCTAGATCGGGACAGCCCTATAGCAATCAGCCCCAGCATTTT

J gene: TRBJ1-6
clone size: many
D gene: TRBD1
V gene: TRBV7-2
CDR3 protein: CASSLQGQGNSPLHF
CDR3 DNA: TGTGCCAGCAGCTTGCAGGGACAGGGTAATTCACCCCTCCACTTT

J gene: TRBJ1-1
clone size: many
D gene: .
V gene: TRBV20-1
CDR3 protein: CSARSLGGSVTEAFF
CDR3 DNA: TGCAGTGCTAGGAGCTTGGGGGGATCGGTCACTGAAGCTTTCTTT

J gene: TRBJ1-1
clone size: many
D gene: .
V gene: TRBV12-3/TRBV12-4
CDR3 protein: CASRPTTGREAFF
CDR3 DNA: TGTGCCAGCAGACCGACGACAGGACGTGAAGCTTTCTTT

J gene: TRBJ2-3
clone size: many
D gene: TRBD1
V gene: TRBV6-4
CDR3 protein: CASSDRGQETDTQYF
CDR3 DNA: TGTGCCAGCAGTGACAGGGGGCAGGAGACAGATACGCAGTATTTT

J gene: TRBJ2-6
clone size: few
D gene: .
V gene: TRBV11-2
CDR3 protein: CASSLGRGRVLSGANVLTF
CDR3 DNA: TGTGCCAGCAGCTTAGGTCGGGGCAGGGTCTTGTCTGGGGCCAACGTCCTGACTTTC

J gene: TRBJ2-7
clone size: many
D gene: .
V gene: TRBV5-1
CDR3 protein: CASSQDSRSYEQYF
CDR3 DNA: TGCGCCAGCAGCCAGGACAGCCGCTCCTACGAGCAGTACTTC